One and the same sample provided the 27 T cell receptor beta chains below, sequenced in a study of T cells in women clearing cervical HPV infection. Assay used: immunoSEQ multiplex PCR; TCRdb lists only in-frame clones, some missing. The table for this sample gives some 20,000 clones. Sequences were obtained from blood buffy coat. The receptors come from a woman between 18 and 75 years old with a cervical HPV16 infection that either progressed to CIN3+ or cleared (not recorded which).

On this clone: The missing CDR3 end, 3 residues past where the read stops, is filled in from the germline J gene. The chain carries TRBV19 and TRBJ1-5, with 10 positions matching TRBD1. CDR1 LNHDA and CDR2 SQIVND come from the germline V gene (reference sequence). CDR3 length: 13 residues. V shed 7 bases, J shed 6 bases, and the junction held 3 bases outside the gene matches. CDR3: CASMGQGRQPQHF. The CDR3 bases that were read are TGTGCCAGTATGGGACAGGGGCGTCAGCCC.

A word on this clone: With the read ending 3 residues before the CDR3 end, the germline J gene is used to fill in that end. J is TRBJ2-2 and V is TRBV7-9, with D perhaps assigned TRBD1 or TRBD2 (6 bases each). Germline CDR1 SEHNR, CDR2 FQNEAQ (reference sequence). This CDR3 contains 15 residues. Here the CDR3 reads CASSFNREANEKLFF. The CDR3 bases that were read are TGTGCCAGCAGCTTTAACAGGGAGGCTAATGAAAAG.

The chain's CDR3 is CASSSNRGSDEQYF. The part of the CDR3 DNA that was read is TGCGCCAGCAGCAGTAACAGGGGTTCGGACGAG. The rearrangement joins TRBV5-1 to TRBJ2-7, with TRBD1 matching over 7 bases. The CDR3 end lies 3 residues beyond the end of the read and is filled in from the germline J gene. Germline CDR1 SGHRS, CDR2 YFSETQ. The CDR3 runs 14 residues. V lost 4 bases and J lost 5; bases outside the gene matches: 9. Full variable domain (missing parts from reference TRBV5-1 and TRBJ2-7): KAGVTQTPRYLIKTRGQQVTLSCSPISGHRSVSWYQQTPGQGLQFLFEYFSETQRNKGNFPGRFSGRQFSNSRSEMNVSTLELGDSALYLCASSSNRGSDEQYFGPGTRLTVT.

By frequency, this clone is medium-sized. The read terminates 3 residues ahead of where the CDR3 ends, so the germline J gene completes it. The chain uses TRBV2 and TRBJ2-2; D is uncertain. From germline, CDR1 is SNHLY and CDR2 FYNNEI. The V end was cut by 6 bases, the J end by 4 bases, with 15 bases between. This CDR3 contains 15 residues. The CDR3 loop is CASRQSDTLTGELFF. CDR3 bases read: TGTGCCAGCAGGCAGAGTGACACCCTCACCGGGGAG.

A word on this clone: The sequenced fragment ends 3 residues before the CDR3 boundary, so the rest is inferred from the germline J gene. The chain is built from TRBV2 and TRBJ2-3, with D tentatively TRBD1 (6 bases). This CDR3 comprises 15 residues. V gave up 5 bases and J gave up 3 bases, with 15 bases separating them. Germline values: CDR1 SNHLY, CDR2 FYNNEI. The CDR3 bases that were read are TGTGCCAGCAGTTCCGACAGGTGGGGGACAGATACG. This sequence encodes CASSSDRWGTDT. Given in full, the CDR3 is CASSSDRWGTDTQYF.

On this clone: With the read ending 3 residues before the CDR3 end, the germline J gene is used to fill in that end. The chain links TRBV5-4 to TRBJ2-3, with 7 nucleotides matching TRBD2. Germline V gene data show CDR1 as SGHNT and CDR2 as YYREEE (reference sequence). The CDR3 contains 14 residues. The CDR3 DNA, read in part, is TGTGCCAGCAGCAGCCTTGGGGGGGTAGAGACG. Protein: CASSSLGGVET. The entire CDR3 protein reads CASSSLGGVETQYF. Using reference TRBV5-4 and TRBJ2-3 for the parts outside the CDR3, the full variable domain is ETGVTQSPTHLIKTRGQQVTLRCSSQSGHNTVSWYQQALGQGPQFIFQYYREEENGRGNFPPRFSGLQFPNYSSELNVNALELDDSALYLCASSSLGGVETQYFGPGTRLTVL.

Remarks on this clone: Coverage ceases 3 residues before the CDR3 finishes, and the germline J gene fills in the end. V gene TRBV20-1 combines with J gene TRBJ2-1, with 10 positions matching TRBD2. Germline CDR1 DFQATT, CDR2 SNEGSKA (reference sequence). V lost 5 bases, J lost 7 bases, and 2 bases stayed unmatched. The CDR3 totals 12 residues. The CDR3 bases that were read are TGCAGTGCTCTAGCGGGGGAAAATGAG. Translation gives CSALAGENE. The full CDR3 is CSALAGENEQFF.

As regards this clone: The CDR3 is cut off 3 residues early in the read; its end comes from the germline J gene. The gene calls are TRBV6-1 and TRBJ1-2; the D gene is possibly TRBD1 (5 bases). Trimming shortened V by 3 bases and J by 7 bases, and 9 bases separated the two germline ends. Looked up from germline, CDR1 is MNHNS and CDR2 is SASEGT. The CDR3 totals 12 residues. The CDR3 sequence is CASSESGIGYTF. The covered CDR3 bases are TGTGCCAGCAGTGAGTCAGGGATTGGC.

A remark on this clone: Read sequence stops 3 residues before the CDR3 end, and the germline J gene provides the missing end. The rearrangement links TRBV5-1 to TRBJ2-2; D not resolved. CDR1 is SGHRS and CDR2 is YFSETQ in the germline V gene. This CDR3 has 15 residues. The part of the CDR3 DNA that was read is TGCGCCAGCAGCTTGGCCGGTGCAACTAATGAAAAG. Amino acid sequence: CASSLAGATNEK. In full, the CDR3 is CASSLAGATNEKLFF.

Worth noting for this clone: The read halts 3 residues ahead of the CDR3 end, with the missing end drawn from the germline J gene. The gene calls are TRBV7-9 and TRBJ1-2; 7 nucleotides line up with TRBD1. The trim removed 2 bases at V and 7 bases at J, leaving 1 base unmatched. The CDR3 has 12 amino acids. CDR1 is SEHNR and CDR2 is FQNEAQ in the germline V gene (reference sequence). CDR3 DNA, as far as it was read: TGTGCCAGCAGCTTATCAGGGGGTGGC. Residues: CASSLSGGG. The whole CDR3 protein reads CASSLSGGGYTF.

The DNA read from the CDR3 is TGTGCCAGCAGCTTAGGTGTCAGCTACAATGAG. Protein sequence: CASSLGVSYNE. The full CDR3 is CASSLGVSYNEQFF. The chain carries TRBV7-2 and TRBJ2-1; no clear D. Read data end 3 residues before the CDR3 end; the end is taken from the germline J gene. The CDR3 runs to 14 residues. V lost 1 base and J lost 3, with 7 bases in between. Germline V lookup: CDR1 SGHTA, CDR2 FQGNSA.

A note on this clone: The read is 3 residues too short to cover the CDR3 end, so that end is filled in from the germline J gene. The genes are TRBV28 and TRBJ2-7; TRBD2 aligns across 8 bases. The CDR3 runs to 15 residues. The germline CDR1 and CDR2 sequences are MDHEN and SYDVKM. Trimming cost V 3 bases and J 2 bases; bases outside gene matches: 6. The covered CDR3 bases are TGTGCCAGCAGTTTCTTCGGGGGGGGAACCTACGAG. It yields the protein CASSFFGGGTYE. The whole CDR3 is CASSFFGGGTYEQYF.

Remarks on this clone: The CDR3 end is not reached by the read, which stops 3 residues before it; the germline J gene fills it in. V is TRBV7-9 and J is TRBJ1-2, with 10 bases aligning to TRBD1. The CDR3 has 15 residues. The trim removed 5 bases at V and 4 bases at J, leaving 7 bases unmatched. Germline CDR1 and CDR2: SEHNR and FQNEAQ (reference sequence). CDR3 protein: CASSDDRGRFYGYTF. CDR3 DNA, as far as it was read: TGTGCCAGCAGCGACGACAGGGGGCGTTTCTATGGC.

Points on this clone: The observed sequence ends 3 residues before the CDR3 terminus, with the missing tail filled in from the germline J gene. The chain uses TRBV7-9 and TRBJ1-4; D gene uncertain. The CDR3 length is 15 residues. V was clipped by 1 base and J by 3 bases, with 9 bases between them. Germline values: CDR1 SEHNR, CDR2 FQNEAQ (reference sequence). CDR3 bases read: TGTGCCAGCAGCTTAGGTCACGGGGCTAATGAAAAA. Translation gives CASSLGHGANEK. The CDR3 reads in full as CASSLGHGANEKLFF.

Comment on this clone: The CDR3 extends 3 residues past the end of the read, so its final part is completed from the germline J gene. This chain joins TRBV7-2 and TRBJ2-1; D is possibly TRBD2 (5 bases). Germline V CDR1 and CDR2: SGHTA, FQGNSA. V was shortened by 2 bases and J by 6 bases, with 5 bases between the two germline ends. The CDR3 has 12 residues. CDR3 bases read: TGTGCCAGCAGCTTAACTAGCAATGAG. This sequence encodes CASSLTSNE. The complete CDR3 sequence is CASSLTSNEQFF.

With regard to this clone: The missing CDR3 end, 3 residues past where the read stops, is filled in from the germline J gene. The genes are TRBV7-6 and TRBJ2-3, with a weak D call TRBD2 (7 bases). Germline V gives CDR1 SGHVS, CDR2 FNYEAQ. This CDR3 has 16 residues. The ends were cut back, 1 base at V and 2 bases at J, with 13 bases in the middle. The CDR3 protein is CASSLGRGANTDTQYF. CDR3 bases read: TGTGCCAGCAGCTTAGGTCGGGGGGCCAACACAGATACG.

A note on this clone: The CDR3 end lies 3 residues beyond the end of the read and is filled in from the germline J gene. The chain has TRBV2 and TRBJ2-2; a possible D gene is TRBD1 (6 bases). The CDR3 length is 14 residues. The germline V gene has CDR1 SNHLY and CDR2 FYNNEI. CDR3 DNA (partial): TGTGCCAGCAGTGAGGGGGCCGCCGGGACACAG. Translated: CASSEGAAGTQ. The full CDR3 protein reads CASSEGAAGTQLFF.

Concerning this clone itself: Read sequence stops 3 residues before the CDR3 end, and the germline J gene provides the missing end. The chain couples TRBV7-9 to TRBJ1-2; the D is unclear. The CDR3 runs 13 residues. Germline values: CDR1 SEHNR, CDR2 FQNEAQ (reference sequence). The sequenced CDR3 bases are TGTGCCAGCAGCTCAGACATCTACAATGAC. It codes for CASSSDIYND. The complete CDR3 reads CASSSDIYNDYTF. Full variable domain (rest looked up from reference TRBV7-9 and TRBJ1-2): DTGVSQNPRHKITKRGQNVTFRCDPISEHNRLYWYRQTLGQGPEFLTYFQNEAQLEKSRLLSDRFSAERPKGSFSTLEIQRTEQGDSAMYLCASSSDIYNDYTFGSGTRLTVV.

CDR3 DNA, as far as it was read: TGTGCCAGTAGCGAGCGGTCCAAAGAGACC. The encoded protein is CASSERSKET. The full CDR3 sequence reads CASSERSKETQYF. This chain joins TRBV19 and TRBJ2-5; TRBD2 might be the D (5 bases). The read is 3 residues too short to cover the CDR3 end, so that end is filled in from the germline J gene. Per germline, CDR1 LNHDA and CDR2 SQIVND (reference sequence). V lost 6 bases, J lost 3 bases, and 11 bases lay in between. This CDR3 is built from 13 residues.

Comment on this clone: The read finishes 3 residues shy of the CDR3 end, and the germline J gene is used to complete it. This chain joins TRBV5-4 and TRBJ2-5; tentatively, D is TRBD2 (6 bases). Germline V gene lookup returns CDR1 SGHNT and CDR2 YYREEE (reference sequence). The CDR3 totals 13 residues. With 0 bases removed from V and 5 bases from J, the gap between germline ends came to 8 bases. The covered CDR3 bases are TGTGCCAGCAGCTTGGTGGGACTTGAGACC. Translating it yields CASSLVGLET. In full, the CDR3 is CASSLVGLETQYF.

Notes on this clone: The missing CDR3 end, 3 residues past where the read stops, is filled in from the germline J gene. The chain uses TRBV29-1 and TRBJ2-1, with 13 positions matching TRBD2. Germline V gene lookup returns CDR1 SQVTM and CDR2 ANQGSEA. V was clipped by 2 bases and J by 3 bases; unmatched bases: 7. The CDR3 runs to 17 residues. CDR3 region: CSVERETSGGNYNEQFF. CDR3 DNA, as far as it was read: TGCAGCGTTGAACGGGAGACTAGCGGGGGGAACTACAATGAG.

The sequenced part of the CDR3 DNA is TGTGCCAGCAGCCAAGTAGGGACTAGCGGCGGAGATACG. This codes for CASSQVGTSGGDT. The full-length CDR3 reads as CASSQVGTSGGDTQYF. The rearrangement joins TRBV4-2 to TRBJ2-3; 11 bases map to TRBD2. The DNA ends 3 residues before the CDR3 does, and the rest of the CDR3 is filled in from the germline J gene. The ends lost 1 base at V and 5 bases at J; junction bases unmatched: 5. The length of the CDR3 is 16 residues. Germline V gives CDR1 LGHNA, CDR2 YNFKEQ.

CDR3 DNA (partial): TGTGCCAGCAGCCCCAGGGACAGAGCCGGCGGCACAGATACC. Protein: CASSPRDRAGGTDT. The CDR3 in full is CASSPRDRAGGTDTYTF. The chain is built from TRBV7-6 and TRBJ1-2, with 7 bases fitting TRBD1. The read falls 3 residues short of the CDR3 end, and the missing part is taken from the germline J gene. CDR1 SGHVS and CDR2 FNYEAQ come from the germline V gene. The CDR3 is made up of 17 amino acids.

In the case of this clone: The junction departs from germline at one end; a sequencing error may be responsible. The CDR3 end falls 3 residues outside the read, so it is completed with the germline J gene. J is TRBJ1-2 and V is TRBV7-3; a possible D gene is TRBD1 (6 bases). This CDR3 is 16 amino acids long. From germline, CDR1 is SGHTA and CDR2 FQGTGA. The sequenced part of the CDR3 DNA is TGTGCCAGCAGCACCTTAGCGGGGGGCCACTACAATGGG. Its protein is CASSTLAGGHYNG. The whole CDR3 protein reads CASSTLAGGHYNGYTF.

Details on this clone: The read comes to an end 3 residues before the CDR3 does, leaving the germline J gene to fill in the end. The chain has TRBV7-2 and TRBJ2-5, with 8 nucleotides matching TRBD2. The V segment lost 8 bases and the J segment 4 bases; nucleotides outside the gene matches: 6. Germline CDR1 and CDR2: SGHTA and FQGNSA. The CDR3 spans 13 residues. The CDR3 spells CASRGGPRETQYF. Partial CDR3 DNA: TGTGCCAGCCGCGGGGGGCCGAGAGAGACC.

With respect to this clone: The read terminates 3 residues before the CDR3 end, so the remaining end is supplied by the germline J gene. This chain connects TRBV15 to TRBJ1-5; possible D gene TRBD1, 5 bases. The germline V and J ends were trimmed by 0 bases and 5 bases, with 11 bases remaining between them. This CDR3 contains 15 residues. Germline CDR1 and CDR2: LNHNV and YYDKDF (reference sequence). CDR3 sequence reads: CATSRDHQGYQPQHF. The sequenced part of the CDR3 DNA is TGTGCCACCAGCAGAGATCATCAGGGCTATCAGCCC. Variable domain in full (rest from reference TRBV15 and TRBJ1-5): DAMVIQNPRYQVTQFGKPVTLSCSQTLNHNVMYWYQQKSSQAPKLLFHYYDKDFNNEADTPDNFQSRRPNTSFCFLDIRSPGLGDTAMYLCATSRDHQGYQPQHFGDGTRLSIL.

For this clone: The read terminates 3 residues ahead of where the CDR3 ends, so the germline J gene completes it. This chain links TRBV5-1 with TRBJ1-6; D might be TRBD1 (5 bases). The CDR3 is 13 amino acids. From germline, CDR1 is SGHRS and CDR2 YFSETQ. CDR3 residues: CASSLGGGGPLHF. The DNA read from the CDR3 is TGCGCCAGCAGCTTGGGCGGGGGGGGTCCC.